Following are 25 T cell receptor beta chains from one sample sequenced in a study of cytomegalovirus exposure and HLA in healthy donors. PCR used 60 Vbeta primers and 13 Jbeta primers. Sequencing used immunoSEQ multiplex PCR; TCRdb keeps in-frame clones, though not all of them. This repertoire shows tens of thousands of clones, 70% found once; its top ten account for roughly 9.7%. Sample: PBMCs. The receptors here all came from a woman aged 50 to 60 in good health and CMV-seropositive.

V usage is TRBV28 and J usage is TRBJ1-2; 9 bases match TRBD1. The CDR3 is 14 amino acids. The germline V gene encodes CDR1 MDHEN and CDR2 SYDVKM. J lost 6 bases, V lost 3 bases, and 5 bases had no gene match. CDR3 loop: CASSFIGTGNGYTF. CDR3 bases: TGTGCCAGCAGTTTTATCGGGACAGGGAATGGCTACACCTTC.

The V gene is TRBV30, the J gene TRBJ1-2; unclear D gene. The CDR3 is made up of 12 amino acids. V lost 5 bases, J lost 5 bases, and 12 bases lay in between. Germline CDR1 is GTSNPN and CDR2 is SVGIG (reference sequence). Written as DNA, the CDR3 is TGTGCCTGGGAGACGGGAGAGTATGGCTACACCTTC. This translates into CAWETGEYGYTF. The variable domain in full, completed from reference TRBV30 and TRBJ1-2, reads SQTIHQWPATLVQPVGSPLSLECTVEGTSNPNLYWYRQAAGRGLQLLFYSVGIGQISSEVPQNLSASRPQDRQFILSSKKLLLSDSGFYLCAWETGEYGYTFGSGTRLTVV.

The chain joins TRBV4-1 to TRBJ1-2; D is unclear. The CDR3 loop spans 15 amino acids. Trimming stripped 0 bases from V and 4 bases from J, with 12 bases between. Germline V lookup: CDR1 MGHRA, CDR2 YSYEKL. The DNA of the CDR3 is TGCGCCAGCAGCCAAGATTTCCCAGCGATCTATGGCTACACCTTC. Residues: CASSQDFPAIYGYTF.

This CDR3 is CASSPQSYGYTF. In DNA, the CDR3 is TGTGCCAGCAGTCCCCAGTCTTATGGCTACACCTTC. This chain joins TRBV28 and TRBJ1-2; D not resolved. This CDR3 contains 12 residues. The V gene lost 5 bases and the J gene lost 5 bases, with 9 bases spanning the gap. Germline CDR1 and CDR2: MDHEN and SYDVKM.

The chain joins TRBV30 to TRBJ1-2; TRBD1 agrees at 8 bases. CDR3 length: 12 amino acids. Trimming took 5 bases from V and 8 from J; bases not matched to a gene: 7. Germline V CDR1 and CDR2: GTSNPN, SVGIG (reference sequence). This CDR3 reads CAWGPGGRGYTF. The CDR3 coding sequence is TGTGCCTGGGGTCCAGGGGGCAGGGGCTACACCTTC.

V and J are TRBV28 and TRBJ2-1; D might be TRBD1 (6 bases). The germline gives CDR1 MDHEN, CDR2 SYDVKM. Deletions cut 1 base from V and 0 bases from J, with 10 bases between. CDR3 size: 16 residues. CDR3 loop: CASSLLGQSSYNEQFF. CDR3 sequence (DNA): TGTGCCAGCAGTTTATTGGGACAAAGCTCCTACAATGAGCAGTTCTTC.

The chain carries TRBV4-1 and TRBJ2-7; 9 bases are a match to TRBD1. Germline V gene lookup returns CDR1 MGHRA and CDR2 YSYEKL. This CDR3 has 15 residues. After removal of 1 base from V and 2 bases from J, the junction contained 3 bases not matched to a gene. The CDR3 loop reads CASSQGQGGAYEQYF. The CDR3 bases are TGCGCCAGCAGCCAAGGACAGGGGGGAGCCTACGAGCAGTACTTC.

This clone was seen just once. The chain joins TRBV4-3 to TRBJ2-1, with 8 positions matching TRBD1. CDR3 size: 16 residues. The germline V gene encodes CDR1 LGHNA and CDR2 YSLEER. Germline trimming cut 4 bases from V and 4 bases from J; bases unmatched to any gene: 9. CDR3 nucleotide sequence: TGCGCCAGCAGCCCTGGACAGGGAGAACCTTACAATGAGCAGTTCTTC. It specifies CASSPGQGEPYNEQFF.

The chain joins TRBV27 to TRBJ1-2; the D gene is possibly TRBD1 (6 bases). Trimming took off 8 bases at V and 3 bases at J, with 16 bases between the two ends. This CDR3 is 14 amino acids long. The germline V gene has CDR1 MNHEY and CDR2 SMNVEV (reference sequence). The CDR3 here is CASYNPAGDYGYTF. The CDR3 nucleotides are TGTGCCAGCTACAATCCCGCAGGGGACTATGGCTACACCTTC.

The chain combines TRBV5-8 with TRBJ1-1; D gene ambiguous. The germline CDR1 and CDR2 sequences are SGHTS and YDEGEE. Trimming took off 2 bases at V and 2 bases at J, with 7 bases between the two ends. CDR3 size: 13 residues. The DNA for the CDR3 is TGTGCCAGCAGCTTCTTCACTAACACTGAAGCTTTCTTT. Translation: CASSFFTNTEAFF.

This CDR3 is CASSQDTGTSGYQETQYF. CDR3 nucleotide sequence: TGTGCCAGCTCACAGGACACCGGGACTAGCGGATACCAAGAGACCCAGTACTTC. The rearrangement uses TRBV18 and TRBJ2-5, with 11 bases that match TRBD2. The ends lost 4 bases at V and 0 bases at J; junction bases unmatched: 10. From germline, CDR1 is KGHSH and CDR2 LQKENI. CDR3 length: 18 amino acids. The variable domain in full, completed from reference TRBV18 and TRBJ2-5, reads NAGVMQNPRHLVRRRGQEARLRCSPMKGHSHVYWYRQLPEEGLKFMVYLQKENIIDESGMPKERFSAEFPKEGPSILRIQQVVRGDSAAYFCASSQDTGTSGYQETQYFGPGTRLLVL.

This clone was counted a few times. The rearrangement links TRBV9 to TRBJ2-3, with 7 bases fitting TRBD1. From germline, CDR1 is SGDLS and CDR2 YYNGEE. V lost 3 bases, J lost 4 bases, and 11 bases stayed unmatched. The length of the CDR3 is 16 residues. The CDR3 spells CASSERQGWWADTQYF. In nucleotides, the CDR3 is TGTGCCAGCAGCGAAAGACAGGGCTGGTGGGCAGATACGCAGTATTTT.

CDR3 nucleotides: TGCGCCAGCAGCCAAGAAGGCGTAGCCGGACTAGCAATCGCCAATGAGCAGTTCTTC. Translation gives CASSQEGVAGLAIANEQFF. V usage is TRBV4-1 and J usage is TRBJ2-1, with TRBD2 matching 8 bases. Germline CDR1 reads MGHRA; CDR2 reads YSYEKL. The CDR3 loop spans 19 amino acids. V shed 0 bases and J 6 bases; nucleotides not matched to a gene: 16.

In this sample, this clone turned up once. The rearrangement uses TRBV7-2 and TRBJ2-7; TRBD2 aligns across 9 bases. Germline V gives CDR1 SGHTA, CDR2 FQGNSA. This CDR3 spans 14 amino acids. With V trimmed by 2 bases and J by 6 bases, 5 bases remained unmatched. The CDR3 spells CASSLLAGVVEQYF. DNA of the CDR3: TGTGCCAGCAGCTTATTAGCGGGAGTTGTCGAGCAGTACTTC.

V is TRBV10-3 and J is TRBJ1-1; no clear D gene. CDR3 length: 13 amino acids. Germline-derived CDR1 and CDR2 are ENHRY and SYGVKD. V lost 5 bases to trimming and J lost 0 bases, with 7 bases between them. CDR3 sequence (DNA): TGTGCCATCAGTCCGCACTTGAACACTGAAGCTTTCTTT. This codes for CAISPHLNTEAFF.

The chain is built from TRBV7-2 and TRBJ1-2; TRBD1 agrees at 9 bases. The J segment lost 4 bases and the V segment lost 0 bases, leaving 3 bases of the junction unmatched. The CDR3 contains 15 residues. The germline V gene has CDR1 SGHTA and CDR2 FQGNSA. Here the CDR3 reads CASSLATGGAYGYTF. In DNA form, the CDR3 reads TGTGCCAGCAGCTTAGCCACAGGGGGCGCCTATGGCTACACCTTC.

The chain carries TRBV10-3 and TRBJ1-1; 7 bases agree with TRBD1. This CDR3 is built from 14 residues. Germline values: CDR1 ENHRY, CDR2 SYGVKD. V was clipped by 7 bases and J by 1 base; unmatched bases: 6. For the CDR3, the DNA is TGTGCCATCACCCCACAGGGGCCGAACACTGAAGCTTTCTTT. It is translated as CAITPQGPNTEAFF.

The chain couples TRBV14 to TRBJ2-5, with 12 bases identical to TRBD1. CDR3 size: 17 residues. V was pared by 4 bases and J by 4 bases, with 10 bases of the junction left unmatched. Germline assignment: CDR1 SGHDN and CDR2 FVKESK. CDR3 coding DNA: TGTGCCAGCAGCCTTTATGGGACAGGGGGCTGGAGAGAGACCCAGTACTTC. Translated, it gives CASSLYGTGGWRETQYF. Full variable domain (missing parts from reference TRBV14 and TRBJ2-5): EAGVTQFPSHSVIEKGQTVTLRCDPISGHDNLYWYRRVMGKEIKFLLHFVKESKQDESGMPNNRFLAERTGGTYSTLKVQPAELEDSGVYFCASSLYGTGGWRETQYFGPGTRLLVL.

This chain uses TRBV11-2 with TRBJ1-3; D not certain. This CDR3 has 14 amino acids. The V and J ends lost 3 bases and 0 bases respectively, with 6 bases between them. Germline CDR1 is SGHAT and CDR2 is FQNNGV. The CDR3 DNA follows: TGTGCCAGCAGCTTTATAGACTCTGGAAACACCATATATTTT. Translated, it gives CASSFIDSGNTIYF. The complete variable domain, with remaining parts taken from reference TRBV11-2 and TRBJ1-3, reads EAGVAQSPRYKIIEKRQSVAFWCNPISGHATLYWYQQILGQGPKLLIQFQNNGVVDDSQLPKDRFSAERLKGVDSTLKIQPAKLEDSAVYLCASSFIDSGNTIYFGEGSWLTVV.

This clone was detected many times. This chain links TRBV6-5 with TRBJ2-7; D perhaps matches TRBD1 (5 bases). V lost 5 bases and J 1 base, leaving 12 bases between the germline ends. The CDR3 totals 14 residues. Germline CDR1 reads MNHEY; CDR2 reads SVGAGI. CDR3 loop: CASSRTTHSYEQYF. As DNA, the CDR3 is TGTGCCAGCAGTAGGACAACCCATTCCTACGAGCAGTACTTC.

This clone appeared once. V usage is TRBV27 and J usage is TRBJ2-5; TRBD1 is a possible D gene (5 bases). This CDR3 region has 13 residues. The germline V gene has CDR1 MNHEY and CDR2 SMNVEV (reference sequence). Trimming left V 7 bases short and J 2 bases short, with 11 bases between. The CDR3 reads CASKTDLQETQYF. The CDR3 DNA sequence: TGTGCCAGCAAGACAGACCTACAAGAGACCCAGTACTTC.

The J gene is TRBJ1-1, the V gene TRBV28; TRBD1 matches at 8 bases. The J segment lost 0 bases and the V segment lost 4 bases, leaving 4 bases of the junction unmatched. The CDR3 is 15 amino acids. The germline CDR1 and CDR2 sequences are MDHEN and SYDVKM. CDR3 nucleotide sequence: TGTGCCAGCAGTTCACCACAGGGGGTGAACACTGAAGCTTTCTTT. Its protein product is CASSSPQGVNTEAFF.

V gene TRBV15 combines with J gene TRBJ1-2; the match to TRBD1 covers 7 bases. The J segment lost 7 bases and the V segment lost 0 bases, leaving 11 bases of the junction unmatched. CDR1 and CDR2 (germline): LNHNV, YYDKDF (reference sequence). This CDR3 has 16 amino acids. The CDR3 here is CATSRDGRGQIGGYTF. Written as DNA, the CDR3 is TGTGCCACCAGCAGAGATGGTAGGGGACAGATCGGTGGCTACACCTTC.

In its sample, this clone was seen a few times. The chain has TRBV9 and TRBJ1-3, with no clear D. V was cut by 0 bases and J by 4 bases, with 17 bases left in between. The length of the CDR3 is 17 residues. Germline V gene lookup returns CDR1 SGDLS and CDR2 YYNGEE. The CDR3 DNA follows: TGTGCCAGCAGCGTAGCTACGGCACTTCGAGCGGGAAACACCATATATTTT. Translation: CASSVATALRAGNTIYF.

V usage is TRBV15 and J usage is TRBJ1-2; D call uncertain. The germline V gene encodes CDR1 LNHNV and CDR2 YYDKDF (reference sequence). The CDR3 has 12 amino acids. V lost 0 bases, J lost 10 bases, and 9 bases lay in between. The CDR3 region has the DNA TGTGCCACCAGCAGAGATCATGGGCCCTACACCTTC. Translation gives CATSRDHGPYTF. The full variable domain, in which reference TRBV15 and TRBJ1-2 provide the parts outside the CDR3, is DAMVIQNPRYQVTQFGKPVTLSCSQTLNHNVMYWYQQKSSQAPKLLFHYYDKDFNNEADTPDNFQSRRPNTSFCFLDIRSPGLGDTAMYLCATSRDHGPYTFGSGTRLTVV.